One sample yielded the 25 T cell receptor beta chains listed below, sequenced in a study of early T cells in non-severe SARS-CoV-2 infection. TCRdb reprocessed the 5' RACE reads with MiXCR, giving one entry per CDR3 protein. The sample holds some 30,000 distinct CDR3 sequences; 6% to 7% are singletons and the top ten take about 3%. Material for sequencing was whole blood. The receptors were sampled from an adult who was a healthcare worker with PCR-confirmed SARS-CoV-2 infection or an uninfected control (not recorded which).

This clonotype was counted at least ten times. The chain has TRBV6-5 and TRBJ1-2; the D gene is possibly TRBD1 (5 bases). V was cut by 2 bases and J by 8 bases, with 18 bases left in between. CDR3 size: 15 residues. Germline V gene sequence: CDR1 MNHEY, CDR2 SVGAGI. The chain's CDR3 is CASSYRNRDGHGYTF. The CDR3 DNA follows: TGTGCCAGCAGTTACCGGAACCGGGACGGACACGGCTACACCTTC.

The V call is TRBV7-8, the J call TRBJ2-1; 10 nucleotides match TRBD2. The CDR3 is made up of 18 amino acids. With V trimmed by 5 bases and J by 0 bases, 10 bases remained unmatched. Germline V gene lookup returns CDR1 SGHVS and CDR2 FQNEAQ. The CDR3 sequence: CASSPGLAVSSSYNEQFF. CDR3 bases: TGTGCCAGCAGCCCTGGACTAGCGGTCTCTAGCTCCTACAATGAGCAGTTCTTC.

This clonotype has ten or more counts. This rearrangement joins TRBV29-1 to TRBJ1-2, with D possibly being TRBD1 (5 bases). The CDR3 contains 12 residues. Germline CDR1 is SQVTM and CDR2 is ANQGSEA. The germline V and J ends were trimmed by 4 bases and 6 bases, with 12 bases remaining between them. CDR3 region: CSVVGGVDGYTF. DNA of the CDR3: TGCAGCGTTGTTGGGGGAGTAGATGGCTACACCTTC.

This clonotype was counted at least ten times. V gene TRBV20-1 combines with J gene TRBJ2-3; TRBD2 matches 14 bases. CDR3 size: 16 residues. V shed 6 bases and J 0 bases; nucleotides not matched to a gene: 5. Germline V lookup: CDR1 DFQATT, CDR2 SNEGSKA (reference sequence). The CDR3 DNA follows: TGCAGTGCGGGACTAGCGGGAGATCTTAGCACAGATACGCAGTATTTT. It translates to CSAGLAGDLSTDTQYF.

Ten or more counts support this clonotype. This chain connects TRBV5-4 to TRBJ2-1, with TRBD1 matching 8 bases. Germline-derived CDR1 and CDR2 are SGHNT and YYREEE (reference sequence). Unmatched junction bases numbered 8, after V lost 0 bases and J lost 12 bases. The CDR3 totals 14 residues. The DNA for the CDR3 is TGTGCCAGCAGCTTGGACCGGGACAGGCCGCCGCAGTTCTTC. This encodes CASSLDRDRPPQFF.

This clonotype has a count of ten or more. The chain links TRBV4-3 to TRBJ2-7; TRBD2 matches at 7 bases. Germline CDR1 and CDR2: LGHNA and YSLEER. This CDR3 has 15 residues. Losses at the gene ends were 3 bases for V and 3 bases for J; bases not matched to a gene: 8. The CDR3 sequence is CASSQSTGGSYEQYF. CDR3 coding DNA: TGCGCCAGCAGCCAGAGTACCGGCGGGAGCTACGAGCAGTACTTC.

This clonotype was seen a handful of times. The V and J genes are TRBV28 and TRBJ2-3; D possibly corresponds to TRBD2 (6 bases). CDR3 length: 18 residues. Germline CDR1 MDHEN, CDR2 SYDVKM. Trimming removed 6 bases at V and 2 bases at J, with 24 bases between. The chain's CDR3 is CASSKPSGRGLFTDTQYF. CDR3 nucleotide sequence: TGTGCCAGCAGCAAACCCTCCGGGCGGGGACTGTTCACAGATACGCAGTATTTT.

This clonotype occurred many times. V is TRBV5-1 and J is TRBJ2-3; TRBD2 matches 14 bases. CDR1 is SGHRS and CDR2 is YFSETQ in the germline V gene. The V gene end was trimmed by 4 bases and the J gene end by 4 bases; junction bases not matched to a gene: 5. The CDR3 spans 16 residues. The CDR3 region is CASSLGTSGSADTQYF. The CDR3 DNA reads TGCGCCAGCAGCCTAGGGACTAGCGGGAGTGCAGATACGCAGTATTTT. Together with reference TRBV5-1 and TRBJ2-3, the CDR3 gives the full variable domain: KAGVTQTPRYLIKTRGQQVTLSCSPISGHRSVSWYQQTPGQGLQFLFEYFSETQRNKGNFPGRFSGRQFSNSRSEMNVSTLELGDSALYLCASSLGTSGSADTQYFGPGTRLTVL.

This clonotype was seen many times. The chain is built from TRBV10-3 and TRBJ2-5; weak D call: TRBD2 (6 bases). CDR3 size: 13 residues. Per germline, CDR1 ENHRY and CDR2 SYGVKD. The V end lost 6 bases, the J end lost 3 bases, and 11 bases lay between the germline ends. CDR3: CAISIREEETQYF. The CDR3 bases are TGTGCCATCAGCATTAGGGAGGAAGAGACCCAGTACTTC.

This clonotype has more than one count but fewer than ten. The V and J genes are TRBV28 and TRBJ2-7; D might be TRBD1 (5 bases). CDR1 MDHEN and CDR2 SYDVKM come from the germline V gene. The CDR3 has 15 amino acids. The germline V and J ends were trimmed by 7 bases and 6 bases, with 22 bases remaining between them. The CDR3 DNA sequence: TGTGCCAGCAAAAGCAGTTTTGGGCAGGGCACCGAGCAGTACTTC. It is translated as CASKSSFGQGTEQYF.

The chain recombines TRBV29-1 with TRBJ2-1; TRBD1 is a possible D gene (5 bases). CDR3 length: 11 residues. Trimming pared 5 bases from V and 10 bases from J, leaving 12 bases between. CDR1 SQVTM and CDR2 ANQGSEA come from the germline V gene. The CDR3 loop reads CSVLRGSEQFF. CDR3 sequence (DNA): TGCAGCGTTTTAAGGGGATCGGAGCAGTTCTTC.

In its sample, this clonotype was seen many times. The CDR3 loop is CATSDLRAGLDTQYF. The CDR3 DNA follows: TGTGCCACCAGTGATTTGAGGGCTGGCTTGGATACGCAGTATTTT. This chain connects TRBV24-1 to TRBJ2-3, with D unresolved. Germline-derived CDR1 and CDR2 are KGHDR and SFDVKD. Trimming cost V 0 bases and J 6 bases, with 12 bases left between them. The CDR3 consists of 15 residues.

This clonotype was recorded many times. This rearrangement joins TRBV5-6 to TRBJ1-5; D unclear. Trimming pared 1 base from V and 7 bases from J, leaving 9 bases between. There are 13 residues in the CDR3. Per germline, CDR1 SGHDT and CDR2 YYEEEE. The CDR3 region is CASSLLGVQPQHF. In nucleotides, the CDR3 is TGTGCCAGCAGCTTGCTCGGGGTACAGCCCCAGCATTTT.

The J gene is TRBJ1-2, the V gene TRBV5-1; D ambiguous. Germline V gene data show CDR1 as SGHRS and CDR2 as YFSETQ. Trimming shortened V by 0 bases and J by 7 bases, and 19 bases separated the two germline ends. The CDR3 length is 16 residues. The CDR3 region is CASSLDLHLSLSGYTF. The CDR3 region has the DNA TGCGCCAGCAGCTTGGATCTGCATCTTAGTCTAAGTGGCTACACCTTC.

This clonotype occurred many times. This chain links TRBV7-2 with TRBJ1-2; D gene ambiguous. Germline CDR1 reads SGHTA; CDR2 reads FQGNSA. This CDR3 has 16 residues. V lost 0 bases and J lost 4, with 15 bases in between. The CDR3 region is CASSLAVPNRGYGYTF. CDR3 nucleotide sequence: TGTGCCAGCAGCTTAGCTGTCCCCAACCGGGGCTATGGCTACACCTTC. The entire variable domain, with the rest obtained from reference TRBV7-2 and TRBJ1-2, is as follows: GAGVSQSPSNKVTEKGKDVELRCDPISGHTALYWYRQSLGQGLEFLIYFQGNSAPDKSGLPSDRFSAERTGGSVSTLTIQRTQQEDSAVYLCASSLAVPNRGYGYTFGSGTRLTVV.

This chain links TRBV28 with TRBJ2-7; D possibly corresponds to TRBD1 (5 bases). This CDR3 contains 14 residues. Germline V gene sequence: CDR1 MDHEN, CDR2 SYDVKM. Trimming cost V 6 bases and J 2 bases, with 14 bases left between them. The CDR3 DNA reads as TGTGCCAGCAGCCTACAGGTACGGACCTACGAGCAGTACTTC. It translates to CASSLQVRTYEQYF.

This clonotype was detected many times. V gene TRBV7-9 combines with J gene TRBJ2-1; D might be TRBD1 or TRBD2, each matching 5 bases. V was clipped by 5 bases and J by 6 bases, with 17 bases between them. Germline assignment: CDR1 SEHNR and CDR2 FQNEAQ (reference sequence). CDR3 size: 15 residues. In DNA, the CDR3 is TGTGCCAGCAGCGTTTCAGGGAGTTCTGGCAATGAGCAGTTCTTC. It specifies CASSVSGSSGNEQFF.

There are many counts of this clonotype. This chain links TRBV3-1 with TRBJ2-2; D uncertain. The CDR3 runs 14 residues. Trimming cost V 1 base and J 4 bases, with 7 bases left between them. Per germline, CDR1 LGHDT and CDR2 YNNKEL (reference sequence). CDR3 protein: CASSQGSPTGELFF. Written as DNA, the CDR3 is TGTGCCAGCAGCCAAGGGAGCCCCACCGGGGAGCTGTTTTTT.

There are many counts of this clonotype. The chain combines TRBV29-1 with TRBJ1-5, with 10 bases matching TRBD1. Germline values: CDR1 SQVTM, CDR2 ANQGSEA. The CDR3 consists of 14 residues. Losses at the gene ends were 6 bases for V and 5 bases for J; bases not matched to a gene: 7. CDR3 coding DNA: TGCAGCGTATCGGGACAGGGGCACGATCAGCCCCAGCATTTT. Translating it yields CSVSGQGHDQPQHF.

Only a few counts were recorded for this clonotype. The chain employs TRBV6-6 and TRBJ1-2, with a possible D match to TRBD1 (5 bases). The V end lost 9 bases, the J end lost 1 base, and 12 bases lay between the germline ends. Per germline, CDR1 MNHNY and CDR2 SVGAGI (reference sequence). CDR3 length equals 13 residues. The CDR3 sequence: CASIQARNYGYTF. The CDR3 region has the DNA TGTGCCAGTATACAGGCCCGTAACTATGGCTACACCTTC.

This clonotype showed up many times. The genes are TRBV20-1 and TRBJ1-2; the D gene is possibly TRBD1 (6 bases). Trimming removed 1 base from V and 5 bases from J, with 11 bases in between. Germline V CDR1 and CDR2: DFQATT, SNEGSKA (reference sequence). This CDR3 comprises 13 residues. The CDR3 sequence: CSARVRTEYGYTF. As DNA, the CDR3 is TGCAGTGCTAGAGTTCGGACAGAATATGGCTACACCTTC.

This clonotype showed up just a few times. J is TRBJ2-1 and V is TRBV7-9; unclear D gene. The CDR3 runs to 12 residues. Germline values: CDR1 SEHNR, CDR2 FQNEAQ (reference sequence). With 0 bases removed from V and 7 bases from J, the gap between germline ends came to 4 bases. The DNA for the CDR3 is TGTGCCAGCAGCTTAGCCTCGAATGAGCAGTTCTTC. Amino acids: CASSLASNEQFF.

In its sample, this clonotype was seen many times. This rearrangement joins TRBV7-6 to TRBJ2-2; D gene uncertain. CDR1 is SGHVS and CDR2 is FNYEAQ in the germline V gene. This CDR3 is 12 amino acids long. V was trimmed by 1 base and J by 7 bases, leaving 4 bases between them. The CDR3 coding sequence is TGTGCCAGCAGCTTAGTTGGCGGGGAGCTGTTTTTT. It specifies CASSLVGGELFF.

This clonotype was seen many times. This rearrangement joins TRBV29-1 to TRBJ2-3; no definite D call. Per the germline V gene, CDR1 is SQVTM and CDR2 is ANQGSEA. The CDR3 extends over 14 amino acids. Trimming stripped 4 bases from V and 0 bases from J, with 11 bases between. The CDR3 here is CSVVRPTSTDTQYF. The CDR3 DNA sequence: TGCAGCGTTGTTAGGCCTACTAGCACAGATACGCAGTATTTT.

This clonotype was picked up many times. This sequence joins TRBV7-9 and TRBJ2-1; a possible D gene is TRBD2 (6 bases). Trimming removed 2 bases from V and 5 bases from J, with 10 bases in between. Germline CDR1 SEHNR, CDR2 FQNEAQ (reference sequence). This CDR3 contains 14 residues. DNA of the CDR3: TGTGCCAGCAGCTTAACTAGCAGAAACAATGAGCAGTTCTTC. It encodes CASSLTSRNNEQFF.